The clone carrying this T cell receptor (beta chain) was seen more than once but under ten times. Antigen: not known. These data are taken from a study of Tregs in tolerant kidney transplant recipients. In the study overall: CD4+CD25+CD127- cells came from roughly three-day belatacept mixed lymphocyte reactions, some with roughly five-day graft donor restimulation. General observations from the study: Biological reproducibility was not directly addressed, but technical replication error appeared minimal. Validation in larger populations is needed because few patients were studied. Activated donor B cell expansion appeared to reveal the most relevant donor-specific TCRbeta repertoire.

With 3 bases removed from V and 8 bases from J, the gap between germline ends came to 7 bases. Germline-derived CDR1 and CDR2 are DFQATT and SNEGSKA (reference sequence). The CDR3 contains 11 residues. The assay was immunoSEQ multiplex PCR, and TCRdb's table has in-frame clones only and misses some. The top ten hold approximately 3% of the sample, which has approximately 17,000 clones, about two thirds seen once. V gene TRBV20-1 combines with J gene TRBJ1-4, with D unclear. Sequences were obtained from Tregs from blood cultured with allogeneic cells. This sequence originates from a human donor in good health. The chain's CDR3 is CSASDREKLFF. CDR3 nucleotide sequence: TGCAGTGCTAGCGATCGAGAAAAACTGTTTTTT.